This T cell receptor (beta chain) was sequenced in a study of T cell responses to AZD1222 COVID-19 vaccine. Study-wide findings and caveats: Nearly half of spike-specific TCRs reportedly go after variant regions that carry no mutations. Only a handful of AZD1222 recipients tested seropositive at baseline. With two AZD1222 doses given, Spike-specific TCR breadth and depth both rose.

Data came from immunoSEQ multiplex PCR; TCRdb stores just in-frame clones and leaves some out. The sample includes some 150,000 clones, about 90% of them seen just once. The V and J ends lost 1 base and 1 base respectively, with 4 bases between them. There are 14 residues in the CDR3. Germline lookup yields CDR1 LGHNT and CDR2 FRNRAP. To note about this clone: The target antigen is unknown.

The specimen was peripheral blood, collected on day 0 of MenACWY control vaccination. This receptor was identified in an adult in good health. The J gene is TRBJ2-2, the V gene TRBV12-5; D gene unclear. The CDR3 sequence is CASGLGVNTGELFF. As DNA, the CDR3 is TGTGCTAGTGGTTTGGGGGTGAACACCGGGGAGCTGTTTTTT.